This TCR beta chain was profiled in a study of CD8+ T cells in alopecia areata (dated by TCRdb to 2016 to 2018). Concerning the study at large: Treated patients were enrolled in an open-label pilot trial of oral tofacitinib, 5 to 10 mg twice daily, for moderate-to-severe alopecia areata. Patients stayed on tofacitinib for 6 to 18 months and then had 6 months of follow-up off drug so that delayed response and recurrence could be assessed. In humans, TCRbeta sequencing was performed on scalp tissue and on sorted CD4+ and CD8+ peripheral blood T cells from healthy controls and from patients with patchy or totalis/universalis alopecia areata. Scalp clonality was compared across normal scalp (n=4), patchy alopecia areata scalp (n=8), and alopecia totalis/universalis scalp (n=8). To study T cell clonal expansion in alopecia areata, the researchers applied high-throughput TCRbeta sequencing to both the C3H/HeJ mouse model and human patients. Patients on tofacitinib were biopsied at baseline and after 4 and 24 weeks of treatment, and several of the patients also had a later scalp biopsy. TCRbeta CDR3 regions were amplified by immunoSEQ multiplex PCR with 35 Vbeta forward and 13 Jbeta reverse primers. RNA was extracted with the PAXgene miRNA kit for fixed scalp, the miRNeasy kit for PBMCs, and the RNeasy kit for mouse skin.

What this sample's time point label stands for: baseline before oral tofacitinib. Lesional scalp punch biopsies and peripheral blood were collected from alopecia areata patients. PBMCs were separated by density centrifugation and stained for CD3, CD4 and CD8, after which CD4+ and CD8+ T cells were sorted on a FACSAria. Libraries were prepared through the immunoSEQ multiplex PCR assay. RNA was extracted from all samples and reverse transcribed into cDNA, which served as template for TCR sequencing. First-strand cDNA was synthesized with SuperScript III using a 2:1 mix of oligo-dT and random hexamers. A synthetic immune receptor repertoire was used to assess amplification bias, and residual bias was removed computationally. The original methods were these. After raw reads were preprocessed to remove errors, the CDR3 was defined following IMGT conventions as running from the conserved cysteine to phenylalanine. To get clonality, Shannon entropy was normalized by log2 of the number of productive unique TCRs and the result was subtracted from 1. Scalp TCRbeta sequences were cross-referenced with sorted blood CD4 and CD8 repertoires so that the CD4 or CD8 identity of scalp clones could be inferred. TCRdb re-hosts the immuneACCESS table, in-frame sequences only. Its copies lack some clones; in the studies checked, an unresolved V gene accounts for under half of them, and the cause for the rest is not known. The V and J calls and clone size were taken over from that table, and D and trimming were inferred from the DNA. The sample table records about 180,000 clones; more than 60% of these occur just once. The ten largest make up about 1.5% of the sample.

In regard to this clone: Its recognized antigen is unknown. Base qualities are missing; no much larger clone stands one base away.

What the study reported, not specific to this receptor: Higher clonality and more expanded CD8+ clones were observed in lesional scalp than in normal scalp, particularly in alopecia totalis/universalis, a finding suggestive of antigenic drive. Shared TCR sequences between patients were less evident than in mice, which may be partly attributable to HLA diversity in the patient population. Resident alphabeta T cells in normal human skin are also sequenced, complicating scalp TCR repertoire analysis, unlike mouse skin dominated by gammadelta T cells.

Per the germline V gene, SGHDT is the CDR1 and YYEEEE is the CDR2. Inclusive of the bounding cysteine and phenylalanine, the CDR3 is 14 residues long. The retained sequence is limited to the CDR3, 42 bases, with the frame set at the first base. V is cut by 4 bases and J by 1 base, and the space between the germline ends is 11 bases. Sample: CD4+ T cells sorted from blood, taken at week 0. This clonotype was sampled from a human donor with alopecia areata. The sequence links TRBV5-6 to TRBJ1-1, and the D gene may be TRBD1, 5 bases matching. The CDR3 reads CASSPPTENTEAFF. The nucleotide sequence reads TGTGCCAGCAGCCCACCGACAGAGAACACTGAAGCTTTCTTT. Supplemented by the reference TRBV5-6 and TRBJ1-1 proteins around the CDR3, the complete variable domain is DAGVTQSPTHLIKTRGQQVTLRCSPKSGHDTVSWYQQALGQGPQFIFQYYEEEERQRGNFPDRFSGHQFPNYSSELNVNALLLGDSALYLCASSPPTENTEAFFGQGTRLTVV.